A single sample is the source of the 30 T cell receptor beta chains below, sequenced in a study of CD8+ T cells in alopecia areata. Treatment denoted: oral pan-JAK inhibitor, 5-10 mg twice daily. Alopecia areata patients provided lesional scalp punch biopsies and peripheral blood, both collected for the study. RNA extraction and reverse transcription yielded cDNA as sequencing template. Here immunoSEQ multiplex PCR was the method, and the copy in TCRdb shows in-frame clones only, minus some. The table includes about 5,900 clones, around 65% detected once. Sequenced here: skin, sampled between weeks 30 and 35, from a patient treated with tofacitinib. These receptors were obtained from a human donor with alopecia areata.

The gene calls are TRBV6-5 and TRBJ1-2; D is perhaps TRBD1 (6 bases). This CDR3 has 16 amino acids. V was pared by 2 bases and J by 6 bases, with 19 bases between. Germline V gene lookup returns CDR1 MNHEY and CDR2 SVGAGI. The CDR3 sequence: CASSYVGQGLSDGYTF. In DNA form, the CDR3 reads TGTGCCAGCAGTTACGTCGGGCAGGGGCTCTCCGATGGCTACACCTTC.

V usage is TRBV6-6 and J usage is TRBJ2-1, with D possibly TRBD2 on 6 matching bases. Deletions cut 2 bases from V and 4 bases from J, with 9 bases between. The CDR3 totals 14 residues. Germline loops: CDR1 MNHNY, CDR2 SVGAGI (reference sequence). The CDR3 spells CASSYVAAYNEQFF. CDR3 DNA sequence: TGTGCCAGCAGTTACGTAGCGGCGTACAATGAGCAGTTCTTC.

This clone showed up just once. The rearrangement joins TRBV2 to TRBJ1-1; D might be TRBD1 (6 bases). Germline values: CDR1 SNHLY, CDR2 FYNNEI. The CDR3 is 11 residues long. V lost 8 bases to trimming and J lost 10 bases, with 14 bases between them. CDR3 amino acids: CASLPIRGAFF. The CDR3 DNA follows: TGTGCCAGCCTTCCTATCAGGGGAGCTTTCTTT.

The V and J genes are TRBV9 and TRBJ2-7; D assignment may be TRBD1 or TRBD2 (5 bases each). CDR1 and CDR2 from the germline V gene are SGDLS and YYNGEE. The CDR3 totals 14 residues. The germline V and J ends were trimmed by 0 bases and 2 bases, with 9 bases remaining between them. The CDR3: CASSVGGTPYEQYF. CDR3 bases: TGTGCCAGCAGCGTAGGGGGGACCCCCTACGAGCAGTACTTC.

In its sample, this clone was seen a few times. The rearrangement joins TRBV7-2 to TRBJ2-1; no reliable D call. The V end lost 0 bases, the J end lost 6 bases, and 9 bases lay between the germline ends. Germline CDR1 and CDR2: SGHTA and FQGNSA. The CDR3 has 14 residues. The CDR3 protein is CASSLAGPGNEQFF. The CDR3 DNA reads as TGTGCCAGCAGCTTAGCGGGTCCGGGCAATGAGCAGTTCTTC.

The V gene is TRBV9, the J gene TRBJ2-1, with D tentatively TRBD1 (6 bases). The germline CDR1 and CDR2 sequences are SGDLS and YYNGEE. This CDR3 has 15 amino acids. V shed 2 bases and J shed 8 bases, with 17 bases lying between them. CDR3 loop: CASSVRDTLWDEQFF. Written as DNA, the CDR3 is TGTGCCAGCAGCGTCCGGGACACCCTCTGGGATGAGCAGTTCTTC.

J is TRBJ2-7 and V is TRBV29-1; D call uncertain. This CDR3 contains 11 residues. Germline loops: CDR1 SQVTM, CDR2 ANQGSEA. V was trimmed by 6 bases and J by 3 bases, leaving 9 bases between them. CDR3 residues: CSVYTIYEQYF. The CDR3 coding sequence is TGCAGCGTATACACAATCTACGAGCAGTACTTC.

V is TRBV6-5 and J is TRBJ2-7; no clear D. Germline assignment: CDR1 MNHEY and CDR2 SVGAGI. This CDR3 contains 14 residues. V lost 0 bases, J lost 3 bases, and 9 bases lay in between. CDR3 DNA: TGTGCCAGCAGTTACTCGATAACAATCTACGAGCAGTACTTC. As protein: CASSYSITIYEQYF.

This chain connects TRBV30 to TRBJ2-1, with 9 bases aligning to TRBD2. V shed 2 bases and J 10 bases; nucleotides not matched to a gene: 12. The CDR3 is 15 residues long. Germline CDR1 GTSNPN, CDR2 SVGIG (reference sequence). The CDR3 region is CAWSSGLLAGEEQFF. As DNA, the CDR3 is TGTGCCTGGAGTAGCGGGCTCTTAGCGGGGGAGGAGCAGTTCTTC.

The J gene is TRBJ1-1, the V gene TRBV7-8; D gene ambiguous. The length of the CDR3 is 16 residues. Trimming took 5 bases from V and 1 from J, leaving 17 bases between them. Per the germline V gene, CDR1 is SGHVS and CDR2 is FQNEAQ. The CDR3 loop is CASSPRRALRNTEAFF. CDR3 DNA: TGTGCCAGCAGCCCCCGTAGGGCACTTCGGAACACTGAAGCTTTCTTT.

The chain uses TRBV7-8 and TRBJ1-2; TRBD1 is a possible D gene (5 bases). Trimming removed 3 bases at V and 3 bases at J, with 14 bases between. The CDR3 consists of 15 residues. CDR1 and CDR2 from the germline V gene are SGHVS and FQNEAQ. The CDR3 region is CASSLGVVRDYGYTF. The CDR3 DNA sequence: TGTGCCAGCAGCTTGGGGGTGGTCAGAGACTATGGCTACACCTTC.

This clone has just one count. The V gene is TRBV6-5, the J gene TRBJ2-3; TRBD2 matches 7 bases. The CDR3 consists of 14 residues. J was trimmed by 1 base and V by 7 bases; bases with no gene match: 5. Per the germline V gene, CDR1 is MNHEY and CDR2 is SVGAGI. In DNA, the CDR3 is TGTGCCAGCAAGACTACTAGCGGCACAGATACGCAGTATTTT. Amino acid sequence: CASKTTSGTDTQYF.

This clone showed up just a few times. The chain joins TRBV11-3 to TRBJ2-5, with D unresolved. Germline V lookup: CDR1 SGHNT, CDR2 YENEEA. The V end was cut by 2 bases, the J end by 5 bases, with 12 bases between. CDR3 size: 14 residues. CDR3 sequence (DNA): TGTGCCAGCAGCTTAAGTTACCGCTTGGAGACCCAGTACTTC. Its translation: CASSLSYRLETQYF.

The V call is TRBV15, the J call TRBJ2-1, with D uncertain. The germline CDR1 and CDR2 sequences are LNHNV and YYDKDF (reference sequence). V was pared by 3 bases and J by 0 bases, with 9 bases between. The CDR3 covers 15 residues. This CDR3 reads CATSRLTSSYNEQFF. CDR3 DNA: TGTGCCACCAGCAGGCTTACCAGCTCCTACAATGAGCAGTTCTTC.

The genes are TRBV28 and TRBJ2-1, with 8 bases that match TRBD1. V was pared by 2 bases and J by 6 bases, with 9 bases of the junction left unmatched. This CDR3 contains 16 residues. The germline gives CDR1 MDHEN, CDR2 SYDVKM. The CDR3 nucleotides are TGTGCCAGCAGTTTAGGGACAGGTAGGGCCGGCAATGAGCAGTTCTTC. This codes for CASSLGTGRAGNEQFF.

This chain links TRBV7-2 with TRBJ2-7; the D is unclear. With 2 bases removed from V and 3 bases from J, the gap between germline ends came to 2 bases. There are 11 residues in the CDR3. Per germline, CDR1 SGHTA and CDR2 FQGNSA. The chain's CDR3 is CASSLYYEQYF. DNA for the CDR3: TGTGCCAGCAGCTTATACTACGAGCAGTACTTC. The variable domain in full, with the rest retrieved from reference TRBV7-2 and TRBJ2-7, is GAGVSQSPSNKVTEKGKDVELRCDPISGHTALYWYRQSLGQGLEFLIYFQGNSAPDKSGLPSDRFSAERTGGSVSTLTIQRTQQEDSAVYLCASSLYYEQYFGPGTRLTVT.

This clone was counted a few times. The chain links TRBV7-9 to TRBJ2-3, with unresolved D. Germline loops: CDR1 SEHNR, CDR2 FQNEAQ (reference sequence). The CDR3 spans 16 residues. Trimming cost V 5 bases and J 1 base, with 16 bases left between them. The CDR3 sequence is CASSLKGGSGTDTQYF. The CDR3 coding sequence is TGTGCCAGCAGCCTAAAGGGTGGGTCTGGCACAGATACGCAGTATTTT.

To note about this clone: The junction shows a germline mismatch at one end, possibly a read error. The V call is TRBV29-1, the J call TRBJ1-2, with D possibly being TRBD1 (5 bases). Per the germline V gene, CDR1 is SQVTM and CDR2 is ANQGSEA. The CDR3 sequence is 15 residues long. CDR3 sequence reads: CSVASLRQGGNGCTF. CDR3 bases: TGCAGCGTTGCCTCACTGCGTCAGGGAGGAAATGGCTGCACCTTC.

DNA of the CDR3: TGTGCCAGCAGAGGGACAGCCTATGGCTACACCTTC. This gives the protein CASRGTAYGYTF. This sequence joins TRBV2 and TRBJ1-2, with TRBD1 matching over 7 bases. In germline, CDR1 is SNHLY, CDR2 FYNNEI. This CDR3 spans 12 amino acids. J gave up 4 bases and V 6 bases, and 2 bases lay outside the gene matches.

The chain employs TRBV7-3 and TRBJ1-2, with a weak D call TRBD1 (5 bases). This CDR3 region has 13 residues. The germline V and J ends were trimmed by 7 bases and 2 bases, with 11 bases remaining between them. Per the germline V gene, CDR1 is SGHTA and CDR2 is FQGTGA. The CDR3 DNA reads TGTGCCAGCAACGAGGGGCCCAACTATGGCTACACCTTC. As protein: CASNEGPNYGYTF.

This clone was detected only a few times. CDR3 bases: TGTGCCAGCAGCGGGGGGGCTAGCGGGACCACCGGGGAGCTGTTTTTT. It encodes CASSGGASGTTGELFF. The genes are TRBV9 and TRBJ2-2; 9 bases match TRBD2. This CDR3 region has 16 residues. Unmatched junction bases numbered 7, after V lost 3 bases and J lost 4 bases. The V gene's germline CDR1 is SGDLS and CDR2 YYNGEE.

The V gene is TRBV5-1, the J gene TRBJ2-2, with 7 bases lining up with TRBD1. The V segment lost 4 bases and the J segment 0 bases; nucleotides outside the gene matches: 6. Germline V gene data show CDR1 as SGHRS and CDR2 as YFSETQ. The CDR3 is 16 amino acids. CDR3 region: CASSNAGTANTGELFF. As DNA, the CDR3 is TGCGCCAGCAGCAATGCCGGGACAGCGAACACCGGGGAGCTGTTTTTT.

In this sample, this clone turned up a few times. DNA for the CDR3: TGCGCCAGCAGACAAAAAACAGGGACGAACACTGAAGCTTTCTTT. Amino acid sequence: CASRQKTGTNTEAFF. The J gene is TRBJ1-1, the V gene TRBV23-1; D might be TRBD1 (6 bases). TRBV23-1 is reported as an ORF; its role is uncertain. The length of the CDR3 is 15 residues. The V end was cut by 6 bases, the J end by 1 base, with 15 bases between.

In this sample, this clone turned up a few times. The J gene is TRBJ2-1, the V gene TRBV7-2, with 8 bases identical to TRBD1. Germline CDR1 reads SGHTA; CDR2 reads FQGNSA. The CDR3 consists of 15 residues. With V trimmed by 4 bases and J by 4 bases, 6 bases remained unmatched. The CDR3 DNA reads TGTGCCAGCAGCTACGGGACAGGTTTGTACAATGAGCAGTTCTTC. It codes for CASSYGTGLYNEQFF.

V usage is TRBV7-8 and J usage is TRBJ2-3; no clear D gene. The germline V and J ends were trimmed by 2 bases and 5 bases, with 11 bases remaining between them. The CDR3 has 14 amino acids. CDR1 is SGHVS, CDR2 FQNEAQ, per germline. CDR3 amino acids: CASSLTFERDTQYF. The DNA for the CDR3 is TGTGCCAGCAGCTTAACATTTGAACGAGATACGCAGTATTTT. The full variable domain, completed using reference TRBV7-8 and TRBJ2-3, is GAGVSQSPRYKVAKRGQDVALRCDPISGHVSLFWYQQALGQGPEFLTYFQNEAQLDKSGLPSDRFFAERPEGSVSTLKIQRTQQEDSAVYLCASSLTFERDTQYFGPGTRLTVL.

The chain is built from TRBV29-1 and TRBJ2-5; D is perhaps TRBD1 (8 bases). The CDR3 runs 15 residues. Germline assignment: CDR1 SQVTM and CDR2 ANQGSEA. V gave up 6 bases and J gave up 1 base, with 18 bases separating them. Here the CDR3 reads CSVAGQGGPQETQYF. CDR3 nucleotides: TGCAGCGTCGCCGGACAGGGAGGGCCCCAAGAGACCCAGTACTTC. Filled out from reference TRBV29-1 and TRBJ2-5, the complete variable domain reads SAVISQKPSRDICQRGTSLTIQCQVDSQVTMMFWYRQQPGQSLTLIATANQGSEATYESGFVIDKFPISRPNLTFSTLTVSNMSPEDSSIYLCSVAGQGGPQETQYFGPGTRLLVL.

The CDR3 DNA reads as TGTGCCAGCGCTCGAAGGGGCTTGCAGGAAAAACTGTTTTTT. It codes for CASARRGLQEKLFF. This sequence joins TRBV2 and TRBJ1-4, with D possibly matching TRBD1 (5 bases). The CDR3 has 14 residues. CDR1 is SNHLY, CDR2 FYNNEI, per germline. V lost 8 bases and J lost 8, with 18 bases in between.

The chain recombines TRBV7-2 with TRBJ2-7; D unresolved. V lost 7 bases, J lost 2 bases, and 15 bases lay in between. The CDR3 contains 14 residues. Germline assignment: CDR1 SGHTA and CDR2 FQGNSA. CDR3 DNA sequence: TGTGCCAGCAACGGACGGAGTTCACCCTACGAGCAGTACTTC. Translation gives CASNGRSSPYEQYF.

The V gene is TRBV19, the J gene TRBJ2-7; 9 bases map to TRBD1. V lost 4 bases and J lost 6; bases outside the gene matches: 10. Germline V gene sequence: CDR1 LNHDA, CDR2 SQIVND (reference sequence). This CDR3 comprises 15 residues. The CDR3 DNA reads TGTGCCAGTAGTACCCGGGACAGGGTAGTCGTCGAGCAGTACTTC. It encodes CASSTRDRVVVEQYF.

This clone was seen a handful of times. The chain links TRBV7-6 to TRBJ1-1; D is perhaps TRBD1 (5 bases). The CDR3 totals 13 residues. With 4 bases removed from V and 2 bases from J, the gap between germline ends came to 8 bases. Germline-derived CDR1 and CDR2 are SGHVS and FNYEAQ. The DNA for the CDR3 is TGTGCCAGCAGCTCGGGGGGAAACACTGAAGCTTTCTTT. It encodes CASSSGGNTEAFF.